This TCR beta chain originates from a study of blood T cell repertoires in COVID-19. For the study at large: PBMCs, B-cell-depleted T cells, or T cells were the source of the cDNA or gDNA that made up the material.

V lost 2 bases and J 1 base, leaving 15 bases between the germline ends. From germline, CDR1 is MNHNS and CDR2 SASEGT. The CDR3 covers 17 residues. Produced via immunoSEQ multiplex PCR; TCRdb's table is partial and in-frame only. The sample consists of about 140,000 clones, 86% of them appearing once. The chain uses TRBV6-1 and TRBJ1-5; D gene uncertain. The sequence came from a woman in her sixties or seventies with acute or convalescent COVID-19. The specimen sequenced was peripheral blood. In DNA, the CDR3 is TGTGCCAGCAGTGAAAGATTGGGCCCGATAAGCAATCAGCCCCAGCATTTT. Translating gives CASSERLGPISNQPQHF.